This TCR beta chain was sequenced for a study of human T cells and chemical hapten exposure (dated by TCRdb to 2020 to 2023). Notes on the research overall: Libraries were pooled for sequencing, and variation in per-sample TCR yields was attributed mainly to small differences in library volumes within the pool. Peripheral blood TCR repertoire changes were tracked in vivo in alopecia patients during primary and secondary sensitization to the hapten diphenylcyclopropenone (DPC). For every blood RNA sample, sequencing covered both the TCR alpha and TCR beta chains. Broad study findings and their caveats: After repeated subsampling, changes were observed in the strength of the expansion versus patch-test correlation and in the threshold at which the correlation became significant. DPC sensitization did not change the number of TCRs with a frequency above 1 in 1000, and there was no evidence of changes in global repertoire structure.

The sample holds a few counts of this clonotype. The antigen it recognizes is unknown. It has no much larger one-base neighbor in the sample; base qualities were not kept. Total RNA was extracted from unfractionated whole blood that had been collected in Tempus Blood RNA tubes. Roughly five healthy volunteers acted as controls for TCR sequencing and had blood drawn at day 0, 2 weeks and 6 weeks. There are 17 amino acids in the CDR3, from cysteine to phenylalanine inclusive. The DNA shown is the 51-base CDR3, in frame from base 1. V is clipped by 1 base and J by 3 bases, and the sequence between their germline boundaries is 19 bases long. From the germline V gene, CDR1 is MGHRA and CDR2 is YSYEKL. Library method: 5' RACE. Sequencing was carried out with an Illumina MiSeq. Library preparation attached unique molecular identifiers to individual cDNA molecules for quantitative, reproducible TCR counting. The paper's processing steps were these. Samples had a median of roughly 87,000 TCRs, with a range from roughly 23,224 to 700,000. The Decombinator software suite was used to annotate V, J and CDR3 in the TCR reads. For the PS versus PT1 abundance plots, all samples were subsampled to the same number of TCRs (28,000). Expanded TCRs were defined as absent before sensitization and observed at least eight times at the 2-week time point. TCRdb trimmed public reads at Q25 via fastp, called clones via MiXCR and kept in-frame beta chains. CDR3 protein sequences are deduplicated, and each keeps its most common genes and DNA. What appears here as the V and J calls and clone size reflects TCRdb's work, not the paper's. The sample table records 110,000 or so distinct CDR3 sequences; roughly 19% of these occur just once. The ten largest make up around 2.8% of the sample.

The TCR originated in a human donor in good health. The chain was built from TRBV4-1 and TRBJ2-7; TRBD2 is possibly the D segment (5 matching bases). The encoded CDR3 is CASSQGTLAQRLYEQYF. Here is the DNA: TGCGCCAGCAGCCAAGGGACCCTAGCCCAAAGACTCTACGAGCAGTACTTC.